This T cell receptor beta chain was recovered during a study of CD8+CD57+ T cells in acquired aplastic anemia. On the study more broadly: Quantities of DNA derived from sorted CD4+ and CD8+ cells averaged approximately 3 ug. Read counts for CD4+ cells (from healthy donors) averaged roughly 10 million.

TCR beta VDJ combinations and CDR3 sequences were profiled from genomic DNA. TCRdb reprocessed the reads with MiXCR, giving one entry per CDR3 protein. The sample has 190,000 or so distinct CDR3 sequences, around 60% seen once; the top ten hold approximately 30%. Study results and caveats: Patients and healthy controls showed no significant CD8+ Simpson's diversity difference. A set of around 30 CD8+ CDR3 sequences was shared between patients and controls, and these sequences appeared highly expressed in patients.

This clonotype was seen at least ten times. What it recognizes is unknown. This sequence originates from a human donor in good health. The material sequenced was sorted CD4+, CD8+, or CD8+CD57+ T cells (not recorded which) from PBMCs.

CDR3 amino acids: CSARDHWVAYNEQFF. DNA for the CDR3: TGCAGTGCTAGAGATCATTGGGTAGCCTACAATGAGCAGTTCTTC. The chain joins TRBV20-1 to TRBJ2-1; D is undetermined. The length of the CDR3 is 15 residues. Per germline, CDR1 DFQATT and CDR2 SNEGSKA (reference sequence). Between the trimmed V and J ends, which lost 0 bases and 2 bases, there was a span of 11 bases.